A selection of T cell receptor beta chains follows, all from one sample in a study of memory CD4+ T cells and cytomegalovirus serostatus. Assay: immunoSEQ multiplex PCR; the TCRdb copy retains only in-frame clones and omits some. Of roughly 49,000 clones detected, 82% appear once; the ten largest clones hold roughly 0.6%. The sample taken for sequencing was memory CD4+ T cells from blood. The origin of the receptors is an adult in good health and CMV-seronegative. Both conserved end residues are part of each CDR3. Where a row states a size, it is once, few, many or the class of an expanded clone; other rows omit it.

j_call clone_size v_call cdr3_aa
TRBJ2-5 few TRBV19 CASSTLDRQETQYF
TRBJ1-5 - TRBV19 CASSPGQVSVLRNQPQHF
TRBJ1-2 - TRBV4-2 CASSQEVARSGINYGYTF
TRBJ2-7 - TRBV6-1 CASSDVRVVVYEQYF
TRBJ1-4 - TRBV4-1 CASSQAGAGEKLFF
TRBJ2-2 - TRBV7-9 CASSPRLAGSNTGELFF
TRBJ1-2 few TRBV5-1 CASRYNNNYGYTF
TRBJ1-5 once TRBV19 CASSRTRTGDQPQHF
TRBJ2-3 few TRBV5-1 CASSLGWDPYGTQYF
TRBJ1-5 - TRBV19 CASRTGFNNQPQHF
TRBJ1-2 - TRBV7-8 CASSLGVGSTYGYTF
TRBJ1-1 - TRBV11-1 CASSPGGVVTEAFF
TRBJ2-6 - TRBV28 CASSLGLASGANVLTF
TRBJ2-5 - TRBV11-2 CASSPGTSGAQETQYF
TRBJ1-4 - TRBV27 CASSLVFNEKLFF
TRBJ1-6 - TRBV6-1 CASSEGWMNSPLHF
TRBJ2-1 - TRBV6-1 CASSESGSEQFF
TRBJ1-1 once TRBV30 CAWSSWGTASGTEAFF
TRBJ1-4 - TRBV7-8 CASSLTQGFGEKLFF
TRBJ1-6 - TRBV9 CASSVTGTHESPLHF
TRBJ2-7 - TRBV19 CASSIAGAEPSEQYF
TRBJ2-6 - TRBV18 CASSPLGQSSGANVLTF
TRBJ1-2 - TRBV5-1 CASSIQGSNYGYTF
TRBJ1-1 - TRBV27 CASGQGVMNTEAFF
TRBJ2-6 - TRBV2 CASIGSSRVSGANVLTF
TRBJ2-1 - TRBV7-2 CASSPRQVYNEQFF
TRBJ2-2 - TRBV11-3 CASSSRDRGNTGELFF
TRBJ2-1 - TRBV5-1 CASRDRVGGEQFF
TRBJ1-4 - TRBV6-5 CASSGLRGREKLFF
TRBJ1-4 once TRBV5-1 CASSPQGTTNEKLFF
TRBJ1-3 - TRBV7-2 CASSLQSGNTIYF
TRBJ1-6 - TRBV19 CASRQDRGHNSPLHF
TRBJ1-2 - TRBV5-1 CASSFSDPSTNGYTF
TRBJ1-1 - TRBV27 CASSLPPDRGVFGEAFF
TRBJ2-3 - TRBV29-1 CSVGTSGGADTQYF
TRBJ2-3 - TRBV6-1 CASIKGQSDTDTQYF
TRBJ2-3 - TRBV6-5 CASTTTSGYTDTQYF
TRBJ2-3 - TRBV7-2 CASSPQAPPDTQYF
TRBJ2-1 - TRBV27 CASKAGAYNEQFF
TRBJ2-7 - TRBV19 CASSMADRRLGEQYF
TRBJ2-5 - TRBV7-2 CASSSERLETQYF
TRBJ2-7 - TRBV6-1 CASSPLNYEQYF
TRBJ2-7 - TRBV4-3 CASSQELAGGEQYF
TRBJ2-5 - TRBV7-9 CASSLGRTGGGETQYF
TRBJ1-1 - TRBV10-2 CASSERQEVGEAFF
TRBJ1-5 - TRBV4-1 CASSQDDGDQPQHF
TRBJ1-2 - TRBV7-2 CASSLETGLYGYTF
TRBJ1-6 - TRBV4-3 CASSQGQGGTSPLHF
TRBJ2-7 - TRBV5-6 CASSLFRKGTYEQYF